This TCR beta chain was profiled in a study of blood T cell repertoires in COVID-19. In the study overall: Specimens from acute and convalescent COVID-19 originated in the United States, Italy and Spain. T cells, B-cell-depleted T cells, or PBMCs provided the cDNA or gDNA that served as material.

Per germline, CDR1 SGHKS and CDR2 YYEKEE (reference sequence). CDR3 size: 15 residues. V dropped 6 bases and J dropped 5; count of bases not matched to a gene: 14. As originally analysed: Using reference gene primer amplification, nucleated cell counts were estimated. Data came from immunoSEQ multiplex PCR; TCRdb stores just in-frame clones and leaves some out. D and trimming were read from the DNA, whereas the V and J calls and clone size are those reported in that table. The sample records under 110,000 clones, approximately 87% being singletons. Sequencing used peripheral blood. This TCR derives from a woman aged 25 to 39 with acute or convalescent COVID-19. The chain is built from TRBV5-5 and TRBJ2-7; TRBD1 matches 7 bases. The CDR3 is CASTPGTVSWDEQYF. The CDR3 DNA sequence: TGTGCCAGCACCCCCGGGACAGTCTCCTGGGACGAGCAGTACTTC.